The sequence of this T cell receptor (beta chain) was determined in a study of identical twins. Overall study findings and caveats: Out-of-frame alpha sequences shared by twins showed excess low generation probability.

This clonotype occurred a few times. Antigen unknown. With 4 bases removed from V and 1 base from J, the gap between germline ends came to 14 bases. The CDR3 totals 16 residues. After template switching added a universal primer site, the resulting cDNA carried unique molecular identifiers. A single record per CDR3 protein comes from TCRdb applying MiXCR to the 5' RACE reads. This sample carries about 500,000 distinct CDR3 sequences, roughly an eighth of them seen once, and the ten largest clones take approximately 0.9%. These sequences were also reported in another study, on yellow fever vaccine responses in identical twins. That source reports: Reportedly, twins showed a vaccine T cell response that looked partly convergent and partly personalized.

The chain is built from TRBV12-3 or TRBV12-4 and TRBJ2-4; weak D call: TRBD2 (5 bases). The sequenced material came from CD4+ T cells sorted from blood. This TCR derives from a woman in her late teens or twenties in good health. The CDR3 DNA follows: TGTGCCAGCAGTTCTGGGGAGAGGGTGGCCAAAAACATTCAGTACTTC. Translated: CASSSGERVAKNIQYF.